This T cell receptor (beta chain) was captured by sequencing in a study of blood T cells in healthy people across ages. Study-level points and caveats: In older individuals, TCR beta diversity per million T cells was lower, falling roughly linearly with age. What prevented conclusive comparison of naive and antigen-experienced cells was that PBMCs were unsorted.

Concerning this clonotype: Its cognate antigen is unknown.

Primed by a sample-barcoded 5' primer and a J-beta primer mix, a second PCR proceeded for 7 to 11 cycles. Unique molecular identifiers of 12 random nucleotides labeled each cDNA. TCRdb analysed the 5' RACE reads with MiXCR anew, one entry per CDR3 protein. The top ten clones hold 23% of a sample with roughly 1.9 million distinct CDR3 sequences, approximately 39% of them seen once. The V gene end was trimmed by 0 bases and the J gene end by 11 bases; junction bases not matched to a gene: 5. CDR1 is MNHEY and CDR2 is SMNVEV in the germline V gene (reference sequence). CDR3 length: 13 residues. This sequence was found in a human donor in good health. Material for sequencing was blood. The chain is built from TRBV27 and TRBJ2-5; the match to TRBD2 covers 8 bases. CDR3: CASSLSAGEEQYF. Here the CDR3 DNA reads TGTGCCAGCAGTTTATCAGCGGGGGAAGAGCAGTACTTC.